This TCR beta chain originates from a study of graft-versus-host responses after intestinal transplantation. Study-wide context: Recipients underwent multivisceral, liver-intestinal, or isolated intestinal transplants. Anti-thymocyte globulin induction, then tacrolimus and steroids for approximately 3 years, went to all recipients.

Worth noting for this clone: Its specificity is not known.

The trim removed 4 bases at V and 6 bases at J, leaving 10 bases unmatched. Germline lookup yields CDR1 SGHRS and CDR2 YFSETQ. The CDR3 contains 16 residues. Assay used: immunoSEQ multiplex PCR; TCRdb lists only in-frame clones, some missing. The repertoire has under 100,000 clones, roughly 85% of them found once; the top ten carry 0.65% to 0.85%. This receptor was obtained from a human donor who received an intestinal transplant. The genes are TRBV5-1 and TRBJ2-3; 11 bases agree with TRBD2. Sequencing was performed on unstimulated CD4+ T cells sorted from spleen or lymph node cells, taken before intestinal transplant. The CDR3 spells CASSLTSGASFDTQYF. In nucleotides, the CDR3 is TGCGCCAGCAGCCTGACTAGCGGGGCGTCATTTGATACGCAGTATTTT.